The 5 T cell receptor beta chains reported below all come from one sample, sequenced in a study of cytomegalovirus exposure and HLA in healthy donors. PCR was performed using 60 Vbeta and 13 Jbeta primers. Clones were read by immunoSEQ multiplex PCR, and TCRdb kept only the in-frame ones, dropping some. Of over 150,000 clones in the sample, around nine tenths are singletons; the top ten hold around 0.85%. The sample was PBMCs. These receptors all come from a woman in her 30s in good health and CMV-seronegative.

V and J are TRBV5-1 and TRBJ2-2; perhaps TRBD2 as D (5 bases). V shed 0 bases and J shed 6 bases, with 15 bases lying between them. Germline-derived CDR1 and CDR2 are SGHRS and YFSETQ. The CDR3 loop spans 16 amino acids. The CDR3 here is CASSLVASRGSGELFF. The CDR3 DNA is TGCGCCAGCAGCTTGGTTGCTAGCAGAGGCTCCGGGGAGCTGTTTTTT.

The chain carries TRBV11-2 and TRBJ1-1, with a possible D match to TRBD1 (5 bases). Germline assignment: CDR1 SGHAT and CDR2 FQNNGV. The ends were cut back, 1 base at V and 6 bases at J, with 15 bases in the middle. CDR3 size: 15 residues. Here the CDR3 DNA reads TGTGCCAGCAGCTTAGGGGGGGGAAGTAGTTCTGAAGCTTTCTTT. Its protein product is CASSLGGGSSSEAFF.

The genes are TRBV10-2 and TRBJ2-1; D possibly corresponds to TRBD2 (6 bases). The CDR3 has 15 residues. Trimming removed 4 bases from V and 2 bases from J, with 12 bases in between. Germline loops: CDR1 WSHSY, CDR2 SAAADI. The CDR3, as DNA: TGCGCCAGCAGTGTTGAGGGAGGTACCTACAATGAGCAGTTCTTC. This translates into CASSVEGGTYNEQFF.

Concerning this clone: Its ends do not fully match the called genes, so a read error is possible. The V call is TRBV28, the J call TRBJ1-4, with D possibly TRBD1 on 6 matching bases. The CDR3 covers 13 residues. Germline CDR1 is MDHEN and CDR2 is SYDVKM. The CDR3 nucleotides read TGTGCCCGCAGAGAGGCCGGGACATCAAAACTGTTTTTT. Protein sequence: CARREAGTSKLFF.

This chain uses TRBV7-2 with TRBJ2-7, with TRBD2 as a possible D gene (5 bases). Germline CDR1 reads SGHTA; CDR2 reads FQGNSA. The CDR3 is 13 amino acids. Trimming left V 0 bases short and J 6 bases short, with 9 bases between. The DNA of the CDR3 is TGTGCCAGCAGCTTAGCGAGGGCGTCCGAGCAGTACTTC. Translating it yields CASSLARASEQYF.